The clone carrying this T cell receptor (beta chain) was picked up a small number of times. Its cognate antigen is unknown. This record comes from a study of T cell responses to AZD1222 COVID-19 vaccine. Points from the study as a whole: Scientists sampled the repertoires only once the peak T cell response had passed. Vaccine-associated CD4 TCRs spanned spike, dominant at 160-218 and 743-854.

CDR1 is SGHAT, CDR2 FQDESV, per germline (reference sequence). V was pared by 3 bases and J by 5 bases, with 15 bases between. CDR3 length equals 15 residues. Sequenced by immunoSEQ multiplex PCR; TCRdb stores in-frame clones only, minus some. The sample lists about 150,000 clones, 80% to 95% occurring once. The specimen comprised peripheral blood, sampled on day 0 of AZD1222 vaccination. V usage is TRBV11-1 and J usage is TRBJ2-3; the D gene is possibly TRBD2 (5 bases). The sequence was obtained from an adult in good health. In DNA form, the CDR3 reads TGTGCCAGCAGCTTCATCTGGGAACGGGGAGATACGCAGTATTTT. This translates into CASSFIWERGDTQYF.